The entry below describes one TCR beta chain. Its specificity is unknown. This entry is derived from a study of vaccination and CD4 T cells after COVID-19. Whole-study results and caveats: The study examined relatively few convalescent patients and included no early post-infection timepoints.

Described treatment: roughly ten-day PBMC culture with coronavirus spike peptide pools or control peptides (ViraFEST assay). The Oncomine TCR Beta short-read assay generated sequence data from the DNA of cultured CD4+ T cells. In TCRdb, the PCR reads were re-called with MiXCR into one record per CDR3 protein. The table lists roughly 15,000 distinct CDR3 sequences, about 28% of them singletons, with about a sixth in the top ten. Sequences were obtained from cultured CD4+ T cells from blood. This receptor was identified in a human donor with COVID-19.

This CDR3 is CASSLGKAGGHNNEQFF. CDR3 coding DNA: TGTGCCAGCAGCCTGGGTAAGGCGGGGGGGCACAACAATGAGCAGTTCTTC. The rearrangement uses TRBV7-3 and TRBJ2-1, with 9 bases aligning to TRBD2. The CDR3 runs 17 residues. From germline, CDR1 is SGHTA and CDR2 FQGTGA. After removal of 5 bases from V and 5 bases from J, the junction contained 13 bases not matched to a gene.